This T cell receptor (beta chain) comes out of a study of shared clonotypes between healthy human individuals. Overall study context: Those who served as donors were a couple of women and a few men between the ages of 18 and 49. Three CD4 naive, three CD4 memory, two CD8 naive and one CD8 memory plate were used per donor.

Deep-level running was used for the assay. The assay was immunoSEQ multiplex PCR, and TCRdb's table has in-frame clones only and misses some. The table includes fewer than 1 million clones, 96% detected once. Study results and limitations: Around 5% of naive CD4 clonotypes were common to a handful of donors.

CD8 cells classed as naive were CD45RO-negative and positively selected for CCR7, excluding terminally differentiated effector memory CD45RA+ cells. Per germline, CDR1 SGHKS and CDR2 YYEKEE (reference sequence). The CDR3 length is 15 residues. V dropped 4 bases and J dropped 3 bases, with 14 bases sitting between them. With respect to this clone: Its matching antigen is unknown.

The sample consisted of naive CD8+ T cells sorted from blood. This receptor was obtained from a man aged 25 to 40 in good health. V usage is TRBV5-5 and J usage is TRBJ1-5; D is possibly TRBD1 (5 bases). Here the CDR3 reads CASSPTVFSNQPQHF. In DNA, the CDR3 is TGTGCCAGCAGCCCGACAGTATTTTCCAATCAGCCCCAGCATTTT.